These 14 T cell receptor beta chains share one sample of origin, sequenced in a study of cytomegalovirus exposure and HLA in healthy donors. It was with 60 Vbeta and 13 Jbeta primers that the PCR ran. Using immunoSEQ multiplex PCR, the repertoire was profiled, and TCRdb retains in-frame clones only, with some absent. Here the sample spans roughly 150,000 clones, 60% to 80% being singletons. Sequenced sample: PBMCs. These receptors were taken from a male donor in good health and CMV-seronegative.

The CDR3 DNA sequence: TGTGCCAGCTCAGGTCTGACAGGGGCCTTGGTCGAGCAGTACTTC. It is translated as CASSGLTGALVEQYF. This rearrangement joins TRBV18 to TRBJ2-7; 8 bases align to TRBD1. The CDR3 runs to 15 residues. Germline V gene lookup returns CDR1 KGHSH and CDR2 LQKENI. V lost 5 bases, J lost 6 bases, and 12 bases stayed unmatched. Using reference TRBV18 and TRBJ2-7 for the parts outside the CDR3, the full variable domain is NAGVMQNPRHLVRRRGQEARLRCSPMKGHSHVYWYRQLPEEGLKFMVYLQKENIIDESGMPKERFSAEFPKEGPSILRIQQVVRGDSAAYFCASSGLTGALVEQYFGPGTRLTVT.

This clone came up once. This chain links TRBV2 with TRBJ1-2, with 7 positions matching TRBD1. This CDR3 comprises 13 residues. Losses at the gene ends were 11 bases for V and 0 bases for J; bases not matched to a gene: 6. Germline V CDR1 and CDR2: SNHLY, FYNNEI. In DNA form, the CDR3 reads TGTGCCGGAAGGACAGGAGCTAACTATGGCTACACCTTC. Amino acid sequence: CAGRTGANYGYTF.

CDR3 in amino acids: CAITPTGQGVGYTF. For the CDR3, the DNA is TGTGCCATCACCCCAACAGGACAGGGGGTTGGCTACACCTTC. The V call is TRBV10-3, the J call TRBJ1-2, with 10 bases fitting TRBD1. CDR3 length: 14 amino acids. The trim removed 7 bases at V and 7 bases at J, leaving 9 bases unmatched. Germline V gene sequence: CDR1 ENHRY, CDR2 SYGVKD.

The chain has TRBV5-1 and TRBJ1-1; TRBD1 matches at 8 bases. V shed 4 bases and J 4 bases; nucleotides not matched to a gene: 6. This CDR3 is 14 amino acids long. Germline lookup yields CDR1 SGHRS and CDR2 YFSETQ. As DNA, the CDR3 is TGCGCCAGCAGCCCCAACAGGGGGGGCACTGAAGCTTTCTTT. This translates into CASSPNRGGTEAFF.

This sequence joins TRBV7-9 and TRBJ2-3; tentative D call: TRBD2 (7 bases). This CDR3 contains 18 residues. Germline V gene sequence: CDR1 SEHNR, CDR2 FQNEAQ (reference sequence). The V gene lost 5 bases and the J gene lost 6 bases, with 27 bases spanning the gap. The CDR3 loop reads CASSPHPQGRALSDTQYF. The CDR3 DNA reads as TGTGCCAGCAGCCCACACCCCCAGGGGAGGGCCCTTTCGGATACGCAGTATTTT.

The rearrangement uses TRBV19 and TRBJ2-4; 10 nucleotides align to TRBD1. This CDR3 comprises 14 residues. V trimming: 6 bases; J trimming: 4 bases; junction bases outside the gene matches: 3. Germline CDR1 is LNHDA and CDR2 is SQIVND (reference sequence). CDR3 region: CASSDRGRKNIQYF. The CDR3 DNA follows: TGTGCCAGTAGCGACAGGGGGCGTAAAAACATTCAGTACTTC.

The chain links TRBV7-9 to TRBJ1-2; a weak D match, TRBD1 (5 bases). The CDR3 length is 15 residues. The V gene's germline CDR1 is SEHNR and CDR2 FQNEAQ (reference sequence). V lost 5 bases and J 7 bases, leaving 20 bases between the germline ends. CDR3 coding DNA: TGTGCCAGCAGCCCCCGGGGCGGGGCGCCAGGTGGCTACACCTTC. This gives the protein CASSPRGGAPGGYTF.

This chain connects TRBV25-1 to TRBJ1-6; 11 positions match TRBD1. This CDR3 region has 17 residues. Losses at the gene ends were 4 bases for V and 6 bases for J; bases not matched to a gene: 8. Germline V lookup: CDR1 MGHDK, CDR2 SYGVNS. CDR3 nucleotide sequence: TGTGCCAGCAGTGCCTCGGACAGGGGGCTGGGTAATTCACCCCTCCACTTT. This gives the protein CASSASDRGLGNSPLHF.

This chain connects TRBV30 to TRBJ1-1; D unresolved. The length of the CDR3 is 13 residues. With 3 bases removed from V and 1 base from J, the gap between germline ends came to 9 bases. Germline V gives CDR1 GTSNPN, CDR2 SVGIG (reference sequence). The CDR3 DNA sequence: TGTGCCTGGAGGCAAGGCGGGAACACTGAAGCTTTCTTT. The encoded protein is CAWRQGGNTEAFF. The whole variable domain, remainder taken from reference TRBV30 and TRBJ1-1, is SQTIHQWPATLVQPVGSPLSLECTVEGTSNPNLYWYRQAAGRGLQLLFYSVGIGQISSEVPQNLSASRPQDRQFILSSKKLLLSDSGFYLCAWRQGGNTEAFFGQGTRLTVV.

This chain uses TRBV6-5 with TRBJ2-7, with 8 bases fitting TRBD1. The germline V gene has CDR1 MNHEY and CDR2 SVGAGI. Losses at the gene ends were 0 bases for V and 4 bases for J; bases not matched to a gene: 8. CDR3 length equals 16 residues. CDR3 region: CASSYSQGQGEYEQYF. CDR3 DNA: TGTGCCAGCAGTTACTCCCAAGGACAGGGTGAGTACGAGCAGTACTTC.

This clone showed up just once. The rearrangement links TRBV30 to TRBJ1-2; TRBD1 matches 9 bases. The trim removed 1 base at V and 6 bases at J, leaving 6 bases unmatched. The CDR3 is 14 amino acids. Germline V gives CDR1 GTSNPN, CDR2 SVGIG (reference sequence). The chain's CDR3 is CAWSGGQGRNGYTF. The CDR3 DNA follows: TGTGCCTGGAGTGGAGGACAGGGGAGGAATGGCTACACCTTC.

This chain links TRBV7-9 with TRBJ2-1; 11 bases map to TRBD1. The CDR3 runs 15 residues. V shed 3 bases, J shed 8 bases, and the junction held 6 bases outside the gene matches. Germline V CDR1 and CDR2: SEHNR, FQNEAQ (reference sequence). CDR3 in DNA: TGTGCCAGCAGCTTCGGACAGGGGGCAGGTGATGAGCAGTTCTTC. It translates to CASSFGQGAGDEQFF. Together with reference TRBV7-9 and TRBJ2-1, the CDR3 gives the full variable domain: DTGVSQNPRHKITKRGQNVTFRCDPISEHNRLYWYRQTLGQGPEFLTYFQNEAQLEKSRLLSDRFSAERPKGSFSTLEIQRTEQGDSAMYLCASSFGQGAGDEQFFGPGTRLTVL.

The genes are TRBV9 and TRBJ2-3, with D perhaps TRBD2 (6 bases). Germline V gives CDR1 SGDLS, CDR2 YYNGEE. The CDR3 length is 15 residues. The V gene lost 0 bases and the J gene lost 6 bases, with 14 bases spanning the gap. The CDR3 region has the DNA TGTGCCAGCAGCGTAGCGGGGGATACCCGGGATACGCAGTATTTT. Protein product: CASSVAGDTRDTQYF.

A remark on this clone: Mismatch with germline at one junction end may stem from a read error. The rearrangement uses TRBV6-5 and TRBJ2-6, with TRBD1 matching over 7 bases. Germline V gene lookup returns CDR1 MNHEY and CDR2 SVGAGI. CDR3 length: 14 residues. CDR3 nucleotide sequence: TGTGCCAGCAGTTACGAGGCAGGGGGCAACGTCCTGACTTTC. Protein product: CASSYEAGGNVLTF.